This section outlines one T cell receptor beta chain sequence together with its context. Assay: immunoSEQ multiplex PCR; the TCRdb copy retains only in-frame clones and omits some. The sample lists fewer than 300,000 clones; around 90% were seen once. The germline V and J ends were trimmed by 6 bases and 3 bases, with 11 bases remaining between them. This CDR3 is 13 amino acids long. CDR1 is SGHRS and CDR2 is YFSETQ in the germline V gene. This specimen comes from a study of blood T cell repertoires in COVID-19. About the study: Both acute and convalescent COVID-19 samples were obtained from the United States, Italy and Spain.

The clonotype comes from a woman between 45 and 65 years old with COVID-19, enrolled during active disease. The chain employs TRBV5-1 and TRBJ2-3; perhaps TRBD2 as D (5 bases). Sequencing input: peripheral blood. CDR3 amino acids: CASTAGKTDTQYF. The CDR3 bases are TGCGCCAGCACGGCGGGCAAGACAGATACGCAGTATTTT.